These 17 T cell receptor beta chains were all obtained from the same sample, sequenced in a study of blood T cell repertoires in COVID-19. Profiled with immunoSEQ multiplex PCR; TCRdb holds only in-frame clones, not every one. The sample carries about 310,000 clones, around 87% recorded once. The specimen sequenced was peripheral blood. Receptor source: a man aged 50 to 60 with active or convalescent COVID-19.

The rearrangement uses TRBV19 and TRBJ1-4; D remains ambiguous. CDR3 length equals 16 residues. CDR1 is LNHDA, CDR2 SQIVND, per germline (reference sequence). Trimming took 3 bases from V and 0 from J, leaving 11 bases between them. CDR3 sequence reads: CASSIVQAPTNEKLFF. The CDR3 DNA follows: TGTGCCAGTAGTATCGTCCAGGCCCCAACTAATGAAAAACTGTTTTTT.

The chain joins TRBV9 to TRBJ2-1; 7 bases fit TRBD1. CDR1 and CDR2 (germline): SGDLS, YYNGEE. The trim removed 4 bases at V and 3 bases at J, leaving 10 bases unmatched. The CDR3 covers 16 residues. The CDR3 region has the DNA TGTGCCAGCAGCAAGAGAGGGGGCGATGGCTACAATGAGCAGTTCTTC. Protein: CASSKRGGDGYNEQFF.

J is TRBJ2-1 and V is TRBV6-1; D might be TRBD2 (6 bases). Trimming took off 0 bases at V and 12 bases at J, with 15 bases between the two ends. The germline gives CDR1 MNHNS, CDR2 SASEGT. The CDR3 sequence is 14 residues long. The CDR3 bases are TGTGCCAGCAGTGAAGCGTATGGCGGGGTAGGGCAGTTCTTC. Protein product: CASSEAYGGVGQFF.

J is TRBJ1-1 and V is TRBV18; TRBD1 is a possible D gene (5 bases). In germline, CDR1 is KGHSH, CDR2 LQKENI. The V end lost 6 bases, the J end lost 1 base, and 9 bases lay between the germline ends. This CDR3 comprises 13 residues. CDR3 nucleotide sequence: TGTGCCAGCTCCGTCGACAGGAACACTGAAGCTTTCTTT. It specifies CASSVDRNTEAFF.

The chain employs TRBV5-1 and TRBJ2-3; tentatively, D is TRBD1 (5 bases). This CDR3 is built from 17 residues. V lost 0 bases to trimming and J lost 2 bases, with 16 bases between them. CDR1 and CDR2 (germline): SGHRS, YFSETQ. DNA for the CDR3: TGCGCCAGCAGCTTGGTTCGTGGCAGGACAAACACAGATACGCAGTATTTT. Protein sequence: CASSLVRGRTNTDTQYF. Variable domain in full (rest from reference TRBV5-1 and TRBJ2-3): KAGVTQTPRYLIKTRGQQVTLSCSPISGHRSVSWYQQTPGQGLQFLFEYFSETQRNKGNFPGRFSGRQFSNSRSEMNVSTLELGDSALYLCASSLVRGRTNTDTQYFGPGTRLTVL.

V gene TRBV4-2 combines with J gene TRBJ2-7, with 8 bases fitting TRBD2. This CDR3 comprises 17 residues. Germline CDR1 LGHNA, CDR2 YNFKEQ. Trimming took 3 bases from V and 1 from J; bases not matched to a gene: 11. CDR3 nucleotide sequence: TGTGCCAGCAGCCATCCGAAGGGGAGCGGGAGTTCCTACGAGCAGTACTTC. Its protein is CASSHPKGSGSSYEQYF.

V usage is TRBV24-1 and J usage is TRBJ2-2, with 9 nucleotides matching TRBD1. This CDR3 has 16 residues. V gave up 1 base and J gave up 5 bases; unmatched junction bases: 4. Germline values: CDR1 KGHDR, CDR2 SFDVKD. CDR3 in DNA: TGTGCCACCAGTGATTTCACAGGGGGCGCGACCGGGGAGCTGTTTTTT. Translating it yields CATSDFTGGATGELFF.

The V and J genes are TRBV3-1 (or the pseudogene TRBV3-2) and TRBJ2-2; D ambiguous. V shed 0 bases and J shed 4 bases, with 6 bases lying between them. CDR1 is LGHDT, CDR2 YNNKEL, per germline (reference sequence). This CDR3 is 14 amino acids long. The CDR3 DNA follows: TGTGCCAGCAGCCAAGATCAGGCCACCGGGGAGCTGTTTTTT. This translates into CASSQDQATGELFF.

This sequence joins TRBV19 and TRBJ1-1; 9 bases map to TRBD1. J lost 0 bases, V lost 3 bases, and 5 bases had no gene match. Germline assignment: CDR1 LNHDA and CDR2 SQIVND (reference sequence). The CDR3 is 16 residues long. This CDR3 is CASSILTGGLNTEAFF. The CDR3 DNA reads TGTGCCAGTAGTATTTTGACAGGGGGGTTGAACACTGAAGCTTTCTTT.

This clone was counted only a few times. The V call is TRBV5-1, the J call TRBJ2-7; 10 bases map to TRBD2. The CDR3 is 15 residues long. CDR1 SGHRS and CDR2 YFSETQ come from the germline V gene. J gave up 2 bases and V 3 bases, and 5 bases lay outside the gene matches. DNA for the CDR3: TGCGCCAGCAGCTGGGGGACTAGCGAACCCTACGAGCAGTACTTC. Translated: CASSWGTSEPYEQYF.

This sequence joins TRBV19 and TRBJ2-3, with 11 bases that match TRBD2. Germline V lookup: CDR1 LNHDA, CDR2 SQIVND (reference sequence). This CDR3 spans 19 amino acids. V gave up 0 bases and J gave up 1 base; unmatched junction bases: 9. CDR3 amino acids: CASSIEASGGFTGTDTQYF. The DNA of the CDR3 is TGTGCCAGTAGTATAGAGGCTAGCGGGGGGTTCACGGGCACAGATACGCAGTATTTT.

The chain carries TRBV19 and TRBJ2-1; 10 bases align to TRBD2. This CDR3 contains 15 residues. V trimming: 6 bases; J trimming: 2 bases; junction bases outside the gene matches: 4. Germline CDR1 reads LNHDA; CDR2 reads SQIVND (reference sequence). CDR3 residues: CASSRAGGAYNEQFF. The CDR3, as DNA: TGTGCCAGTAGCAGAGCGGGAGGGGCCTACAATGAGCAGTTCTTC.

The rearrangement links TRBV11-2 to TRBJ1-4; D may be TRBD1 (6 bases). CDR3 length equals 15 residues. The germline V gene has CDR1 SGHAT and CDR2 FQNNGV. Trimming shortened V by 1 base and J by 5 bases, and 11 bases separated the two germline ends. CDR3 DNA: TGTGCCAGCAGCTTAGGGCAGGGGTACAATGAAAAACTGTTTTTT. Protein product: CASSLGQGYNEKLFF.

V is TRBV10-3 and J is TRBJ1-2; D gene uncertain. The germline gives CDR1 ENHRY, CDR2 SYGVKD. This CDR3 comprises 14 residues. V was pared by 3 bases and J by 8 bases, with 16 bases between. CDR3 DNA: TGTGCCATCAGTGAATCGACACTTCCTTCGGGCTACACCTTC. This encodes CAISESTLPSGYTF.

CDR3: CAISDTEQGGEKLFF. The CDR3 region has the DNA TGTGCCATCAGTGATACGGAGCAGGGCGGTGAAAAACTGTTTTTT. This chain links TRBV10-3 with TRBJ1-4; a weak D match, TRBD1 (5 bases). This CDR3 comprises 15 residues. From germline, CDR1 is ENHRY and CDR2 SYGVKD. Trimming took off 3 bases at V and 7 bases at J, with 15 bases between the two ends.

The genes are TRBV12-5 and TRBJ1-1; the match to TRBD1 covers 7 bases. J lost 5 bases, V lost 1 base, and 4 bases had no gene match. The CDR3 length is 14 residues. Germline V gene lookup returns CDR1 LGHNT and CDR2 FRNRAP. The CDR3 region is CASGLGQGGTEAFF. The CDR3 coding sequence is TGTGCTAGTGGTTTGGGACAGGGAGGAACTGAAGCTTTCTTT. The complete variable domain, with remaining parts taken from reference TRBV12-5 and TRBJ1-1, reads DARVTQTPRHKVTEMGQEVTMRCQPILGHNTVFWYRQTMMQGLELLAYFRNRAPLDDSGMPKDRFSAEMPDATLATLKIQPSEPRDSAVYFCASGLGQGGTEAFFGQGTRLTVV.

The chain is built from TRBV27 and TRBJ1-4; D perhaps matches TRBD1 (6 bases). CDR1 MNHEY and CDR2 SMNVEV come from the germline V gene (reference sequence). This CDR3 contains 16 residues. V lost 0 bases and J 4 bases, leaving 12 bases between the germline ends. The CDR3 DNA is TGTGCCAGCAGTTTATCGGGCGGCAGGGGTAATGAAAAACTGTTTTTT. It codes for CASSLSGGRGNEKLFF.